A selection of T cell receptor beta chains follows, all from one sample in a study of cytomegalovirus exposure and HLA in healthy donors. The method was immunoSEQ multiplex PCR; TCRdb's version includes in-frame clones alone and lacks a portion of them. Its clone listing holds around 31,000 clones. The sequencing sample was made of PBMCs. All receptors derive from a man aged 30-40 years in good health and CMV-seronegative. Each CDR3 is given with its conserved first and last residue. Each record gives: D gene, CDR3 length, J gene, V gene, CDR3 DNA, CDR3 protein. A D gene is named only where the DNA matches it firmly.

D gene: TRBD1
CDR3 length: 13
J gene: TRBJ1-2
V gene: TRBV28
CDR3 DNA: TGTGCCAGCAGTCTGGGACAGGGAGGCGGCTACACCTTC
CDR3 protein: CASSLGQGGGYTF

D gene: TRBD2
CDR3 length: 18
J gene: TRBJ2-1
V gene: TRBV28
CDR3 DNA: TGTGCCAGCAGTTTGATAGTAAGACTAGCGGGACCCTCTAATGAGCAGTTCTTC
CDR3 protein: CASSLIVRLAGPSNEQFF

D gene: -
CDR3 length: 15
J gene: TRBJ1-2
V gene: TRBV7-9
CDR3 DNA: TGTGCCAGCAGCTTAGATTACAGGGTTAACTATGGCTACACCTTC
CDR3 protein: CASSLDYRVNYGYTF

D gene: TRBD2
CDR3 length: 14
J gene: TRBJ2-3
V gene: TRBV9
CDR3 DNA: TGTGCCAGCAGCGTAGTAGCGGGTACAGATACGCAGTATTTT
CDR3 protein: CASSVVAGTDTQYF

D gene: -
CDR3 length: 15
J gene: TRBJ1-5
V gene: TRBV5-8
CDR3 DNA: TGTGCCAGCAGCTCCAGCGATTATAGCAATCAGCCCCAGCATTTT
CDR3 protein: CASSSSDYSNQPQHF

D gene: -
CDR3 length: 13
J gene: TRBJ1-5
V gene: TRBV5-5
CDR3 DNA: TGTGCCAGCAGACAATCCGGGTTGGAGCCCCAGCATTTT
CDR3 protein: CASRQSGLEPQHF

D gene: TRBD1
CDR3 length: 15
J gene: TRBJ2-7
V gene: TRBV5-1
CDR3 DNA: TGCGCCAGCAGCTTGGATGGGACAGGGTACTACGAGCAGTACTTC
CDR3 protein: CASSLDGTGYYEQYF

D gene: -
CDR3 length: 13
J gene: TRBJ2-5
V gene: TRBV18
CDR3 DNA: TGTGCCAGCTCACCACTGGCCTGGGAGACCCAGTACTTC
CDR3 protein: CASSPLAWETQYF

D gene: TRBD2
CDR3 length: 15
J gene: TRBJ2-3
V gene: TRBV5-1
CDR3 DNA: TGCGCCAGCAGCTTGTTTAGCGGGGGCACAGATACGCAGTATTTT
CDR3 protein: CASSLFSGGTDTQYF

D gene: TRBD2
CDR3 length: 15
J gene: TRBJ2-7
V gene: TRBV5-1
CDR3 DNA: TGCGCCAGCAGCTTGGACGGGACTAGCCTATACGAGCAGTACTTC
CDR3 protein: CASSLDGTSLYEQYF

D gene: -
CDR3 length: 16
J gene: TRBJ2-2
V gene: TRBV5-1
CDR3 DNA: TGCGCCAGCAGCTTCCAGGCAGGGGCAACGAACGGGGAGCTGTTTTTT
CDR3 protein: CASSFQAGATNGELFF

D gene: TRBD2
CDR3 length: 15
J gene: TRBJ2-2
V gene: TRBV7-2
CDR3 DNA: TGTGCCAGCAGAAACGGGGGGGCGAACACCGGGGAGCTGTTTTTT
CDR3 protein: CASRNGGANTGELFF

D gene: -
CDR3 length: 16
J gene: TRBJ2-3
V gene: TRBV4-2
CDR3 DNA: TGTGCCAGCAGCCCATTTCAACAGGGTTCCCCTGATACGCAGTATTTT
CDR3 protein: CASSPFQQGSPDTQYF

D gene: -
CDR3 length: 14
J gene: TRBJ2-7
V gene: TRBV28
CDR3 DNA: TGTGCCAGTCAGAGGGGGGGGGAAACCTACGAGCAGTACTTC
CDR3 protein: CASQRGGETYEQYF

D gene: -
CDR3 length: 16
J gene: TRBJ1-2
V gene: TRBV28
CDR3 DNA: TGTGCCAGCAGTTTAAGGTTGGGGGGGCTAATCTATGGCTACACCTTC
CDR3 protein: CASSLRLGGLIYGYTF

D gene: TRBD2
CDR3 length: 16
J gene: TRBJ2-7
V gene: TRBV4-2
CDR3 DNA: TGTGCCAGCAGCCAAAGATCGACTAGCGAGTCCTACGAGCAGTACTTC
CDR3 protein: CASSQRSTSESYEQYF

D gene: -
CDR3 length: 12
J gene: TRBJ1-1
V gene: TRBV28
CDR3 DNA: TGTGCCAGCTCGCTAATGAACACTGAAGCTTTCTTT
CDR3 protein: CASSLMNTEAFF

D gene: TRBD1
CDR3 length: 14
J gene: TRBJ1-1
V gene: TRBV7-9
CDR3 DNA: TGTGCCAGCTACAGGGGACGGCTGAACACTGAAGCTTTCTTT
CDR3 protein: CASYRGRLNTEAFF

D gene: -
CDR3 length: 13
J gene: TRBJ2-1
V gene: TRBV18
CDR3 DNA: TGTGCCAGCTCACCTAGAACCCTCAATGAGCAGTTCTTC
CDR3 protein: CASSPRTLNEQFF

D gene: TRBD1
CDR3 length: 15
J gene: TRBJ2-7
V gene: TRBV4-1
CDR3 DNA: TGCGCCAGCAGCCCGGGACAGGGAGGCGGCTACGAGCAGTACTTC
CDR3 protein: CASSPGQGGGYEQYF

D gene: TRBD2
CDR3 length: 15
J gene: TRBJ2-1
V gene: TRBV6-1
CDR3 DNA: TGTGCCAGCAGTGAATCAACTAGCGGGAGTCATGAGCAGTTCTTC
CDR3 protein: CASSESTSGSHEQFF

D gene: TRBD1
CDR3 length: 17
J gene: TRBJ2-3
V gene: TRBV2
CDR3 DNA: TGTGCCAGCAGTGGAGCAGGGGGCGTAAAACCCACAGATACGCAGTATTTT
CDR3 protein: CASSGAGGVKPTDTQYF

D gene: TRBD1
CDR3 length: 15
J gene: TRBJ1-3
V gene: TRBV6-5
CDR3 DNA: TGTGCCAGCAGTTACCAGCCGGGACAGGGGGCAGCTATATATTTT
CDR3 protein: CASSYQPGQGAAIYF

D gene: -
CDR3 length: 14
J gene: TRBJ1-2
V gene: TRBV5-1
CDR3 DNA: TGCGCCAGCAGCACCAGCGACAGCATCTATGGCTACACCTTC
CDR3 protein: CASSTSDSIYGYTF

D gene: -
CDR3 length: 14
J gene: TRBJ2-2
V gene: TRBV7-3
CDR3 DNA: TGTGCCAGCGGAAGGGGATCGAACACCGGGGAGCTGTTTTTT
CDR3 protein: CASGRGSNTGELFF

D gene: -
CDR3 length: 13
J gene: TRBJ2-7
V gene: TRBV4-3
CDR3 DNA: TGCGCCAGCAGCCAGACGGACAGCTACGAGCAGTACTTC
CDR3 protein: CASSQTDSYEQYF

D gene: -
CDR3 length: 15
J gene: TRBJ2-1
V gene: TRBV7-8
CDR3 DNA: TGTGCCAGCACCCTAGCGTGGAGCTCCTACAATGAGCAGTTCTTC
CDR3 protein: CASTLAWSSYNEQFF

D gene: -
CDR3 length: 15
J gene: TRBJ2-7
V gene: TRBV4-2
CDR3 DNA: TGTGCCAGCAGCCAGAGGGGGACCGAGGCCTACGAGCAGTACTTC
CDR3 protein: CASSQRGTEAYEQYF

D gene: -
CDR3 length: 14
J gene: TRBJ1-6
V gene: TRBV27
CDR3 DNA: TGTGCCAGCAGTCTTTCTTACAAGAATTCACCCCTCCACTTT
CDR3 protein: CASSLSYKNSPLHF

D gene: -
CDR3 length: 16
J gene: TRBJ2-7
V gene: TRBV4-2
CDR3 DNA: TGTGCCAGCAGCCATCCTTACAGGGACACTCCCAACGAGCAGTACTTC
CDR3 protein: CASSHPYRDTPNEQYF

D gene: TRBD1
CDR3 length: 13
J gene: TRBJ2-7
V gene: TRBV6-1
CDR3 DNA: TGTGCCAGCAGGAAGACAGGGACCTACGAGCAGTACTTC
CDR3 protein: CASRKTGTYEQYF

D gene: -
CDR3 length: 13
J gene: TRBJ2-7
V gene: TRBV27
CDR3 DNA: TGTGCCAGCAGTTTATCGGGCCCTGGCGAGCAGTACTTC
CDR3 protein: CASSLSGPGEQYF

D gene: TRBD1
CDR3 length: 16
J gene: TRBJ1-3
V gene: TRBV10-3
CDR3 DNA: TGTGCCATCAGCTCAGGACAGGGAAAAAGTGGAAACACCATATATTTT
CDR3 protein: CAISSGQGKSGNTIYF

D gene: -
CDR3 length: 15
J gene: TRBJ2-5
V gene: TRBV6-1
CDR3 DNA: TGTGCCAGCATGTTCCTAGCGTACGCACAAGAGACCCAGTACTTC
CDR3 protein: CASMFLAYAQETQYF

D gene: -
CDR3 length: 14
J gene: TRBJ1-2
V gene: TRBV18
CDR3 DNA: TGTGCCAGCTCACCTCGGGACACCTCATATGGCTACACCTTC
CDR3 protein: CASSPRDTSYGYTF

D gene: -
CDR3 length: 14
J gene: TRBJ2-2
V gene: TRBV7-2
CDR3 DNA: TGTGCCAGCAGCTTAGCACAACACACCGGGGAGCTGTTTTTT
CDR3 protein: CASSLAQHTGELFF

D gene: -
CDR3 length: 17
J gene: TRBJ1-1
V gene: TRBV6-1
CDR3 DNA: TGTGCCAGCAGTGAATCGATTAGGACAGCATTGAACACTGAAGCTTTCTTT
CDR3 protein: CASSESIRTALNTEAFF

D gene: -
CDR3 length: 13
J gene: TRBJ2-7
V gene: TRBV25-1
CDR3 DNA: TGTGCCAGCAGCTCCGACAGAAACTACGAGCAGTACTTC
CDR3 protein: CASSSDRNYEQYF

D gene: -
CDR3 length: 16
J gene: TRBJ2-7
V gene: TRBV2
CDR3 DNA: TGTGCCAGCTCCTTCGAAACTTTAGCGAGCTCCTACGAGCAGTACTTC
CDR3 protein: CASSFETLASSYEQYF

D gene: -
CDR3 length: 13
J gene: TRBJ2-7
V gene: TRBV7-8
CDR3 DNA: TGTGCCAGCAGCTTTCCCAGGCGTGACGAGCAGTACTTC
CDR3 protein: CASSFPRRDEQYF

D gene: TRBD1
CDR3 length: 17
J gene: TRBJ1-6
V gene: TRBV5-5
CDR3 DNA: TGTGCCAGCAGCTTGGGGCCACAGGGGGCACATAATTCACCCCTCCACTTT
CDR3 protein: CASSLGPQGAHNSPLHF

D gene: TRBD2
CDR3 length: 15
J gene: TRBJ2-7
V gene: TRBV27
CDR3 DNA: TGTGCCAGCAGTTCATCGACTAGCGGGCGTTACGAGCAGTACTTC
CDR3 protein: CASSSSTSGRYEQYF

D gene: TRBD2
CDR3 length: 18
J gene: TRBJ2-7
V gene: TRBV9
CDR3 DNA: TGTGCCAGCAGCGTGGACGCCGGGACTAGCGGGAGGGCACTCGAGCAGTACTTC
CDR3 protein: CASSVDAGTSGRALEQYF

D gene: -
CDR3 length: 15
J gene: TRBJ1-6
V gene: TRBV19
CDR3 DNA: TGTGCCAGTAGTATGATACAGGGAAATAATTCACCCCTCCACTTT
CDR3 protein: CASSMIQGNNSPLHF

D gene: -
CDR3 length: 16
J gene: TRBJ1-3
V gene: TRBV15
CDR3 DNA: TGTGCCACCAGCATGCGAAAAGGGGGGGCTGGAAACACCATATATTTT
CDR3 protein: CATSMRKGGAGNTIYF